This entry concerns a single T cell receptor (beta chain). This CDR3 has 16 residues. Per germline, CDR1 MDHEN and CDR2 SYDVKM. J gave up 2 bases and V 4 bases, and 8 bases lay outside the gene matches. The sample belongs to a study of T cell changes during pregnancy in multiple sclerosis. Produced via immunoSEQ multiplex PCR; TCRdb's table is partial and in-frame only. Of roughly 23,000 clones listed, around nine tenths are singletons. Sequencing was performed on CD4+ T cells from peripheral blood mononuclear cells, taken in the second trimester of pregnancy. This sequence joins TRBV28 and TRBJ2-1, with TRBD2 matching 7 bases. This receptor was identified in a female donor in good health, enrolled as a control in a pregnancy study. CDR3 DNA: TGTGCCAGCAGTTCAGTCGCGGGAGCCCCCTACAATGAGCAGTTCTTC. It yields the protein CASSSVAGAPYNEQFF.